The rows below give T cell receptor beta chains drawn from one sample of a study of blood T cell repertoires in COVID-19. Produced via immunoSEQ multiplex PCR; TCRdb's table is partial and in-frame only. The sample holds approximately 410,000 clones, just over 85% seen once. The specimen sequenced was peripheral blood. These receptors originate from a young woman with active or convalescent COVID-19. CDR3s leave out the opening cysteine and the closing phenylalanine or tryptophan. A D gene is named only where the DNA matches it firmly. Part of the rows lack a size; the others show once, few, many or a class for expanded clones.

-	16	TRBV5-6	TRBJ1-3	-	ASSHEGTGKWAGNTIY
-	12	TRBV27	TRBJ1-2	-	ASRTAGSNYGYT
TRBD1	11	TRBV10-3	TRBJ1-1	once	AINGQGSTEAF
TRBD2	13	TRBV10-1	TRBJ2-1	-	ASSEGTSGRGEQF
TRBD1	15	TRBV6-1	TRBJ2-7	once	ASSERSGGTGVREQY
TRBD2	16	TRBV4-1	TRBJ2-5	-	ASSPWGTSGGQWETQY
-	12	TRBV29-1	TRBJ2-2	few	SVEERTHTGELF
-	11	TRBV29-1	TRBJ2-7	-	SVVLAGSYEQY
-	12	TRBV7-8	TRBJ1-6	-	ASSLGGGWSPLH
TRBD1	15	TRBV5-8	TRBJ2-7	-	ASSSGPQGAKGYEQY
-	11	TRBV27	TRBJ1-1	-	ASSSTMNTEAF
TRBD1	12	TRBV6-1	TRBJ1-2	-	ASSEGDRFYGYT
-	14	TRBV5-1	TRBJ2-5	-	ASSLPANTNGETQY
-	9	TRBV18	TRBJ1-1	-	ASSPDSVAF
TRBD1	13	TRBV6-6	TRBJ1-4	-	ASRGQGATNEKLF
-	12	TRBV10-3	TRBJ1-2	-	AISEGVQGYGYT
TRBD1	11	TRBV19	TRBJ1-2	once	ASSFRQGKGYT
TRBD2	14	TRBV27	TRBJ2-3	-	ASSSGTSGGADTQY
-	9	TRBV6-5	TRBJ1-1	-	ASNKNTEAF